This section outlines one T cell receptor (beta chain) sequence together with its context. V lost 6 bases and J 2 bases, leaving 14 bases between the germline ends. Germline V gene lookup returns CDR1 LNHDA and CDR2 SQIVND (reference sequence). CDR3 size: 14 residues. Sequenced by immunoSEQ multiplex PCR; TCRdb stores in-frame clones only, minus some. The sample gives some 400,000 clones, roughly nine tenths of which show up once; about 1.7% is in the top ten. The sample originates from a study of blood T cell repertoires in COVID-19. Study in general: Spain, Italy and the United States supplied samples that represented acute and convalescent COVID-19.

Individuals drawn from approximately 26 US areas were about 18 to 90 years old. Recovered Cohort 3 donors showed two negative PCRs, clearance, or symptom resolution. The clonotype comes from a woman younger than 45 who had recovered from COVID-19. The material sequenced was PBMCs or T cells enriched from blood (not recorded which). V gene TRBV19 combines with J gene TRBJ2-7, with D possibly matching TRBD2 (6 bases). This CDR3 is CASRDREHPYEQYF. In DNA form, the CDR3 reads TGTGCCAGTAGAGACCGGGAGCACCCCTACGAGCAGTACTTC.